In its sample, the clone carrying this T cell receptor (beta chain) was seen a few times. The target antigen is unknown. V was pared by 3 bases and J by 6 bases, with 12 bases between. CDR3 size: 14 residues. Per germline, CDR1 MRHNA and CDR2 SNTAGT. The data were produced by immunoSEQ multiplex PCR, yet TCRdb's version contains in-frame clones alone and is incomplete. The sample yields about 1 million clones, around 78% seen once. These data originate in a study of shared clonotypes between healthy human individuals. Overall study findings and caveats: The generation probabilities recorded for non-shared clonotypes fell below those of clonotypes shared by all four donors.

Sequenced input: memory CD4+ T cells from PBMCs. Subset: CD45RA-negative fraction. This chain links TRBV6-4 with TRBJ1-5; TRBD1 is a possible D gene (6 bases). The clonotype comes from a man between 18 and 29 years old in good health. Some clones in this sample may be carry-over from other donors' samples. CDR3 loop: CASSESGESQPQHF. The CDR3 nucleotides are TGTGCCAGCAGTGAGTCAGGGGAAAGTCAGCCCCAGCATTTT.